A selection of T cell receptor beta chains follows, all from one sample in a study of cytomegalovirus exposure and HLA in healthy donors. Assay: immunoSEQ multiplex PCR; the TCRdb copy retains only in-frame clones and omits some. The sample contains under 200,000 clones, roughly 80% of which appear only once. Source material: PBMCs. Every receptor here comes from a man in his forties or fifties in good health and CMV-seropositive. Each CDR3 is given with its conserved first and last residue. A D gene is named only where the DNA matches it firmly. Clone sizes are given selectively: once, few, many, or a class where the clone is expanded.

j_gene	v_gene	abundance	d_gene	CDR3nt	CDR3aa
TRBJ2-3	TRBV19	.	TRBD1	TGTGCCAGTAGTATCTTGGGACAGGGCGCAGATACGCAGTATTTT	CASSILGQGADTQYF
TRBJ1-1	TRBV10-3	few	TRBD1	TGTGCCATCAGGAACAGGGGAAGCACTGAAGCTTTCTTT	CAIRNRGSTEAFF
TRBJ1-3	TRBV11-2	few	.	TGTGCCAGCAGCTTAGCTCCACCGGTCCCGATCTCTGGAAACACCATATATTTT	CASSLAPPVPISGNTIYF
TRBJ2-5	TRBV19	.	.	TGTGCCAGTAGTCAACAAAAAGAGACCCAGTACTTC	CASSQQKETQYF
TRBJ1-1	TRBV6-6	few	.	TGTGCCAGCAGTTACACAGGGATCGGGAACACTGAAGCTTTCTTT	CASSYTGIGNTEAFF
TRBJ2-2	TRBV7-3	.	.	TGTGCCAGCAGCCCAATGCGGAACACCGGGGAGCTGTTTTTT	CASSPMRNTGELFF
TRBJ1-2	TRBV5-6	.	TRBD1	TGTGCCAGCAGCATACGACAGGGTAGCTATGGCTACACCTTC	CASSIRQGSYGYTF
TRBJ1-6	TRBV18	.	TRBD1	TGTGCCAGCTCACCATTTTCGGTTCCCTTAACCGGGACAGGATCACATAATTCACCCCTCCACTTT	CASSPFSVPLTGTGSHNSPLHF
TRBJ1-2	TRBV28	once	.	TGTGCCAGCAGTTTCCAGGTACAGCTGGCCGGCTACACCTTC	CASSFQVQLAGYTF
TRBJ2-1	TRBV5-1	.	TRBD1	TGCGCCAGCGGGGGCCCCTCGGGACAGGGTAGCTCCTACAATGAGCAGTTCTTC	CASGGPSGQGSSYNEQFF
TRBJ1-2	TRBV19	.	TRBD1	TGTGCCAGTAGTACGGGACAGAACTATGGCTACACCTTC	CASSTGQNYGYTF
TRBJ1-5	TRBV6-1	once	TRBD1	TGTGCCAGCTCCCCCAGGACAGGGGAGCCCCAGCATTTT	CASSPRTGEPQHF
TRBJ2-1	TRBV7-2	.	TRBD2	TGTGCCAGCAGCCTAAGAACGGGGGGGCCCCTCCATGAGCAGTTCTTC	CASSLRTGGPLHEQFF
TRBJ2-7	TRBV27	.	.	TGTGCCAGCAGTCCACAGGGTTACGAGCAGTACTTC	CASSPQGYEQYF
TRBJ1-2	TRBV7-2	.	TRBD1	TGTGCCAGCAGCCATTCAGGGGGTAACTATGGCTACACCTTC	CASSHSGGNYGYTF
TRBJ2-7	TRBV5-1	.	TRBD1	TGCGCCAGCAGCACGGGACAGGGAAGATACGAGCAGTACTTC	CASSTGQGRYEQYF
TRBJ1-1	TRBV18	.	.	TGTGCCAGCTCGCCATTACAGGGTGTGAACACTGAAGCTTTCTTT	CASSPLQGVNTEAFF
TRBJ2-2	TRBV6-6	.	.	TGTGCCAGCAGTTACGGCAGGGCAAACACCGGGGAGCTGTTTTTT	CASSYGRANTGELFF
TRBJ1-1	TRBV5-1	few	.	TGCGCCAGCCTACCAGCCTCGGGGATGAACACTGAAGCTTTCTTT	CASLPASGMNTEAFF
TRBJ2-2	TRBV7-7	once	.	TGTGCTAGCTCCCCAGACCAGGGGTACGGCGGGGAGCTGTTTTTT	CASSPDQGYGGELFF
TRBJ1-4	TRBV6-5	.	TRBD1	TGTGCCAGCAGTTACGGGGACAGGCAATGGGGAAAACTGTTTTTT	CASSYGDRQWGKLFF
TRBJ1-2	TRBV29-1	few	TRBD1	TGCAGCGTTGACCGGGACAGGACTTTTGGCTACACCTTC	CSVDRDRTFGYTF
TRBJ2-7	TRBV10-2	.	TRBD2	TGCGCCAGCAGCCCCATCGGGGGGGCCGAGCAGTACTTC	CASSPIGGAEQYF
TRBJ2-3	TRBV25-1	few	.	TGTGCCAGCAGTGAATATATGGGCGGCACAGATACGCAGTATTTT	CASSEYMGGTDTQYF
TRBJ2-5	TRBV18	.	TRBD1	TGTGCCAGCTCACCACGGCGTGGGACAGGGCTGGAGTTCGGGACCCAGTACTTC	CASSPRRGTGLEFGTQYF
TRBJ1-5	TRBV2	.	TRBD1	TGTGCCAGCAGTGGACAGGGGGCTGGTCAGCCCCAGCATTTT	CASSGQGAGQPQHF
TRBJ2-2	TRBV4-3	.	TRBD1	TGCGCCAGCAGCCCGCCCCCCTGGACAGGGGGCTCTTCGAACACCGGGGAGCTGTTTTTT	CASSPPPWTGGSSNTGELFF
TRBJ2-1	TRBV5-1	.	.	TGCGCCAGCAGCTTGTGGCAGGGGTCCAATGAGCAGTTCTTC	CASSLWQGSNEQFF
TRBJ1-1	TRBV13	.	.	TGTGCCAGCAGCTTAGCTCGTCGCCAGGGAACAAGTGAAGCTTTCTTT	CASSLARRQGTSEAFF
TRBJ2-7	TRBV7-2	.	.	TGTGCCAGCAGCTTTTGGCGGGGCAGGGAGCAGTACTTC	CASSFWRGREQYF
TRBJ2-3	TRBV5-1	.	.	TGCGCCAGCAGGGCAACTAGCTCCTCGCGCACAGATACGCAGTATTTT	CASRATSSSRTDTQYF
TRBJ2-7	TRBV19	.	.	TGTGCCAGTAGCCCGTTCGGCAGGGTCGAGCAGTACTTC	CASSPFGRVEQYF
TRBJ2-3	TRBV5-1	.	TRBD1	TGCGCCAGCAGCTTGGACAGGGGGCCCGCAGATACGCAGTATTTT	CASSLDRGPADTQYF
TRBJ2-1	TRBV28	.	.	TGTGCCAGCAGTCCCACGGACAAGAACAATGAGCAGTTCTTC	CASSPTDKNNEQFF
TRBJ1-1	TRBV19	.	.	TGTGCCAGTAGTTCGACACGGGCGGGCACTGAAGCTTTCTTT	CASSSTRAGTEAFF
TRBJ2-4	TRBV6-6	.	TRBD2	TGTGCCAGCAGCCTACTAGCGGGGGAAAACATTCAGTACTTC	CASSLLAGENIQYF
TRBJ1-6	TRBV25-1	.	TRBD1	TGTGCCAGCAGTGCCTCCCGGACAGGAGGCCTGATTAATTCACCCCTCCACTTT	CASSASRTGGLINSPLHF
TRBJ2-5	TRBV29-1	.	.	TGCAGCGTTGTGACTGGGGCAGGGGAGACCCAGTACTTC	CSVVTGAGETQYF
TRBJ2-7	TRBV5-1	.	TRBD2	TGCGCCAGCAGCTTGGAGCCGGGAGGCTCCTACGAGCAGTACTTC	CASSLEPGGSYEQYF
TRBJ2-3	TRBV30	few	TRBD1	TGTGCCTGGAGTCCGGACCCAGGGGGCTTCACAGATACGCAGTATTTT	CAWSPDPGGFTDTQYF
TRBJ1-1	TRBV6-5	.	.	TGTGCCAGCAGTTACGGTGGGGGGAGGACTGAAGCTTTCTTT	CASSYGGGRTEAFF
TRBJ1-3	TRBV28	few	TRBD1	TGTGCCAGCAGACCTGACAGGGGTGGAAACACCATATATTTT	CASRPDRGGNTIYF
TRBJ1-4	TRBV6-4	.	.	TGTGCCAGCAGTGACGGGGGGGATGAAAAACTGTTTTTT	CASSDGGDEKLFF
TRBJ2-7	TRBV6-1	.	TRBD1	TGTGCCAGCAGTGGGACAGGGAGCTCCTACGAGCAGTACTTC	CASSGTGSSYEQYF
TRBJ2-3	TRBV30	.	.	TGTGCCTGGAGTGCAGACAGGGGAGGGTTTACAGATACGCAGTATTTT	CAWSADRGGFTDTQYF
TRBJ2-2	TRBV4-3	once	TRBD1	TGCGCCAGCAGCCAATCGGCGGCAGGGGGCGCAAGGTCCGGGGAGCTGTTTTTT	CASSQSAAGGARSGELFF